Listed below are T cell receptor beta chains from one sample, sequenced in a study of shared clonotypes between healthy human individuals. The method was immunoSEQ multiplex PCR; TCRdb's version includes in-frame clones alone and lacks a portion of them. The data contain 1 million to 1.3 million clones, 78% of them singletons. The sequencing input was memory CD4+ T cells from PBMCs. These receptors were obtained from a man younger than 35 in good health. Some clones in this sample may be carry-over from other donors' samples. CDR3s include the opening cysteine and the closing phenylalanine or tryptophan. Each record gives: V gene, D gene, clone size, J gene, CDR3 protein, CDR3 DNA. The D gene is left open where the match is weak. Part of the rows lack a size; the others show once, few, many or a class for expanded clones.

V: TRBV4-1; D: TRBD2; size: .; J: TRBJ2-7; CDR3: CASSLMEASGTYEQYF; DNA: TGCGCCAGCAGCCTAATGGAGGCTAGCGGGACCTACGAGCAGTACTTC
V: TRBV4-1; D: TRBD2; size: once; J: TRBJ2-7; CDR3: CASSQESGRGGSRYEQYF; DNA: TGCGCCAGCAGCCAAGAAAGCGGGCGGGGCGGGAGTAGGTACGAGCAGTACTTC
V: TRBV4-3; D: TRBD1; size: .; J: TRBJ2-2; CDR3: CASSPPGTGGTGELFF; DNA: TGCGCCAGCAGCCCTCCGGGGACAGGGGGAACCGGGGAGCTGTTTTTT
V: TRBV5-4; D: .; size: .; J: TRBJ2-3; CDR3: CASSLRSDTQYF; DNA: TGTGCCAGCAGCCTCCGGTCCGATACGCAGTATTTT
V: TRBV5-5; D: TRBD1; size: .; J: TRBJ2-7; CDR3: CASSGTGTGSSYEQYF; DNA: TGTGCCAGCAGCGGAACCGGGACAGGGTCCTCCTACGAGCAGTACTTC
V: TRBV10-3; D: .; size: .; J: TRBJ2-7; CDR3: CAIKTGTETYEQYF; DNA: TGTGCCATCAAAACCGGGACGGAAACCTACGAGCAGTACTTC
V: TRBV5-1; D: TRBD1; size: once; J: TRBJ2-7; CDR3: CASSSDRGSNEQYF; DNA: TGCGCCAGCAGCTCAGACAGGGGTTCAAACGAGCAGTACTTC
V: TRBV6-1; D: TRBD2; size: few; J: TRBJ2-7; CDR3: CASSVEWQGGTYEQYF; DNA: TGTGCCAGCAGTGTTGAGTGGCAGGGAGGGACCTACGAGCAGTACTTC
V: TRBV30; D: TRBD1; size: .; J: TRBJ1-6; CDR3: CAWMDRRNSPLHF; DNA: TGTGCCTGGATGGACAGGCGCAATTCACCCCTCCACTTT
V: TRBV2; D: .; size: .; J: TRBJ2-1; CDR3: CASTTDRVEQFF; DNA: TGTGCCAGCACCACCGACCGGGTCGAGCAGTTCTTC
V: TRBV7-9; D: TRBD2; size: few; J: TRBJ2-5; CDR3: CASSLGLAGEGETQYF; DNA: TGTGCCAGCAGCTTGGGACTAGCGGGAGAGGGAGAGACCCAGTACTTC
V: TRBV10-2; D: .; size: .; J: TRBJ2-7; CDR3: CASTEGLYEQYF; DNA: TGCGCCAGCACCGAGGGGTTGTACGAGCAGTACTTC
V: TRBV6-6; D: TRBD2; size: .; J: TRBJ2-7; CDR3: CASKKLAGGAYEQYF; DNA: TGTGCCAGCAAGAAGCTAGCGGGAGGCGCCTACGAGCAGTACTTC
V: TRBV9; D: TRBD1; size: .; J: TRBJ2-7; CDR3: CASSVVGTGVYEQYF; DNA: TGTGCCAGCAGCGTAGTCGGGACAGGAGTCTACGAGCAGTACTTC
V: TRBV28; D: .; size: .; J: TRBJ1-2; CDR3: CASTPYRDGYTF; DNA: TGTGCCAGCACGCCATACAGGGATGGCTACACCTTC
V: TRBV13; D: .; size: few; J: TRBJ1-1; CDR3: CASSQQRGTEAFF; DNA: TGTGCCAGCAGCCAACAAAGGGGCACTGAAGCTTTCTTT